This T cell receptor beta chain was retrieved from a study of blood T cell repertoires in COVID-19. The CDR3 totals 17 residues. V lost 9 bases, J lost 4 bases, and 19 bases stayed unmatched. Germline assignment: CDR1 SGDLS and CDR2 YYNGEE. Assay used: immunoSEQ multiplex PCR; TCRdb lists only in-frame clones, some missing. The sample holds under 150,000 clones, under 90% seen once. The specimen sequenced was PBMCs or T cells enriched from blood (not recorded which). This chain connects TRBV9 to TRBJ1-5; TRBD1 matches 7 bases. The receptor comes from a man aged 50 to 59 in a cohort exposed to, infected with or recovered from COVID-19 (not recorded which). Written as DNA, the CDR3 is TGTGCCACCAACCCCGAAACCGCGGACAGGTCTAATCAGCCCCAGCATTTT. Translation: CATNPETADRSNQPQHF.